The T cell receptor (beta chain) under discussion was sequenced for a study of blood T cells in healthy people across ages. V was trimmed by 1 base and J by 0 bases, leaving 10 bases between them. Germline CDR1 and CDR2: SEHNR and FQNEAQ (reference sequence). This CDR3 is built from 16 residues. Through a sample-barcoded 5' primer and a J-beta primer mix, a second PCR was run for roughly 7 to 11 cycles. MiXCR, applied by TCRdb to the 5' RACE reads, yields one record per CDR3 protein. The data contain 1.8 million or so distinct CDR3 sequences, about 39% of them singletons. V gene TRBV7-9 combines with J gene TRBJ2-1; D gene uncertain. This receptor was taken from a human donor in good health. The sample was blood. CDR3 amino acids: CASSLEWQSSYNEQFF. The CDR3 bases are TGTGCCAGCAGCTTAGAGTGGCAGAGCTCCTACAATGAGCAGTTCTTC.